The T cell receptor (beta chain) described here comes from a study of tumour-infiltrating T cells in Burkitt lymphoma. Study information: All epidemiological Burkitt lymphoma subtypes were represented in the cohort. Repertoire clonality predicted overall and progression-free survival. Study-wide results and limits: Several public clonotypes recurred in numerous Burkitt lymphoma patients.

The ends lost 11 bases at V and 9 bases at J; junction bases unmatched: 16. CDR3 length: 14 residues. Germline lookup yields CDR1 SEHNR and CDR2 FQNEAQ (reference sequence). Sequencing was performed with immunoSEQ multiplex PCR; in TCRdb, only in-frame clones are kept and a portion is missing. The data show around 46,000 clones, roughly 31% seen once. This clone was detected only a few times. What it binds is not known. This clonotype was sampled from a human donor with Burkitt lymphoma. Sequencing was carried out using tumor tissue. The chain uses TRBV7-9 and TRBJ2-1; the match to TRBD1 covers 7 bases. CDR3 DNA: TGTGCCCTAGATACACCAACAGGGGTGGCTGAGCAGTTCTTC. It encodes CALDTPTGVAEQFF.